The 29 T cell receptor beta chains below come from one sample, sequenced in a study of T cell clones after liver transplantation. The data were produced by immunoSEQ multiplex PCR, yet TCRdb's version contains in-frame clones alone and is incomplete. Of roughly 100,000 clones listed, approximately 79% are singletons. The sample consisted of CD4+ T cells from blood, taken around 50 months after liver transplant. The receptor source for this set is a human patient who received a liver transplant. Some T cells here may be from the graft donor.

The chain is built from TRBV6-6 and TRBJ2-7; 9 bases align to TRBD1. The germline V gene encodes CDR1 MNHNY and CDR2 SVGAGI (reference sequence). V gave up 1 base and J gave up 6 bases; unmatched junction bases: 7. The CDR3 spans 15 residues. CDR3 residues: CASSYFGTGSLEQYF. Written as DNA, the CDR3 is TGTGCCAGCAGTTACTTCGGGACAGGGTCGCTCGAGCAGTACTTC.

This clone was detected only once. The V and J genes are TRBV27 and TRBJ2-7, with D maybe TRBD1 (6 bases). Trimming took 7 bases from V and 0 from J, leaving 13 bases between them. The CDR3 sequence is 14 residues long. The germline V gene encodes CDR1 MNHEY and CDR2 SMNVEV (reference sequence). The CDR3 DNA is TGTGCCAGCAAACGACAGGTTAGCTCCTACGAGCAGTACTTC. Protein sequence: CASKRQVSSYEQYF.

The chain recombines TRBV10-3 with TRBJ1-2; TRBD1 is a possible D gene (6 bases). The germline V gene has CDR1 ENHRY and CDR2 SYGVKD. V lost 3 bases and J lost 4, with 6 bases in between. The CDR3 has 12 amino acids. The CDR3 nucleotides are TGTGCCATCAGTGACAGGGGCTATGGCTACACCTTC. It specifies CAISDRGYGYTF.

The chain uses TRBV9 and TRBJ2-7, with TRBD1 identical over 7 bases. V dropped 5 bases and J dropped 6; count of bases not matched to a gene: 11. The length of the CDR3 is 14 residues. Germline CDR1 and CDR2: SGDLS and YYNGEE. The CDR3 nucleotides are TGTGCCAGCAGGGGTCCGGGACAGACGGGCGAGCAGTACTTC. This codes for CASRGPGQTGEQYF.

This clone was found a few times. The chain carries TRBV28 and TRBJ1-5, with D unclear. The V and J ends lost 4 bases and 8 bases respectively, with 9 bases between them. Germline assignment: CDR1 MDHEN and CDR2 SYDVKM. CDR3 length: 12 amino acids. CDR3 DNA: TGTGCCAGCAGTTATGCGCTAAAGCCCCAGCATTTT. It is translated as CASSYALKPQHF.

The rearrangement joins TRBV4-2 to TRBJ2-7; no firm D call. The CDR3 runs to 12 residues. Looked up from germline, CDR1 is LGHNA and CDR2 is YNFKEQ. Deletions cut 3 bases from V and 3 bases from J, with 6 bases between. The CDR3 sequence is CASSHLHYEQYF. The CDR3 coding sequence is TGTGCCAGCAGCCATCTACACTACGAGCAGTACTTC.

V usage is TRBV9 and J usage is TRBJ2-5; maybe TRBD2 (7 bases). Trimming removed 3 bases from V and 1 base from J, with 19 bases in between. The CDR3 is 17 residues long. Germline assignment: CDR1 SGDLS and CDR2 YYNGEE. CDR3 in DNA: TGTGCCAGCAGCGAGGGGGGGACACCGGGCCTCCAAGAGACCCAGTACTTC. This translates into CASSEGGTPGLQETQYF.

DNA for the CDR3: TGTGCCAGCACCGCGGAGATCTACGAGCAGTACTTC. As protein: CASTAEIYEQYF. This chain links TRBV6-1 with TRBJ2-7; D gene uncertain. Trimming removed 7 bases from V and 3 bases from J, with 10 bases in between. Germline CDR1 reads MNHNS; CDR2 reads SASEGT. CDR3 length: 12 residues.

This chain connects TRBV7-9 to TRBJ1-4; TRBD1 matches 7 bases. The J segment lost 7 bases and the V segment lost 1 base, leaving 3 bases of the junction unmatched. The CDR3 loop spans 14 amino acids. Germline CDR1 SEHNR, CDR2 FQNEAQ (reference sequence). CDR3: CASSLDRGVEKLFF. The DNA for the CDR3 is TGTGCCAGCAGCTTAGACAGGGGAGTTGAAAAACTGTTTTTT.

The chain employs TRBV7-2 and TRBJ1-1; possibly TRBD1 for D (5 bases). The germline CDR1 and CDR2 sequences are SGHTA and FQGNSA. This CDR3 contains 13 residues. V was trimmed by 3 bases and J by 8 bases, leaving 13 bases between them. The CDR3 spells CASSFKTGAEAFF. CDR3 sequence (DNA): TGTGCCAGCAGCTTTAAAACAGGAGCGGAAGCTTTCTTT.

This chain uses TRBV14 with TRBJ1-5; D call uncertain. From germline, CDR1 is SGHDN and CDR2 FVKESK. The V end was cut by 3 bases, the J end by 0 bases, with 9 bases between. CDR3 length: 15 amino acids. The CDR3 spells CASSQAGSSNQPQHF. The CDR3 DNA sequence: TGTGCCAGCAGCCAGGCCGGATCTAGCAATCAGCCCCAGCATTTT.

V usage is TRBV21-1 and J usage is TRBJ1-1. TRBV21-1 is an annotated pseudogene. There are 12 residues in the CDR3. CDR3 sequence: CAIRNLDTEAFF. CDR3 DNA sequence: TGTGCCATTCGGAACCTTGACACTGAAGCTTTCTTT.

The J gene is TRBJ2-4, the V gene TRBV28; 9 nucleotides match TRBD1. The germline CDR1 and CDR2 sequences are MDHEN and SYDVKM. Trimming took 3 bases from V and 7 from J; bases not matched to a gene: 16. This CDR3 has 18 amino acids. CDR3 DNA: TGTGCCAGCAGTTTGTCCTCCGGGACAGGGACGTCTTGGAACATTCAGTACTTC. Its protein product is CASSLSSGTGTSWNIQYF.

The rearrangement links TRBV11-2 to TRBJ2-3; TRBD2 matches 10 bases. The J segment lost 0 bases and the V segment lost 1 base, leaving 7 bases of the junction unmatched. The CDR3 loop spans 18 amino acids. From germline, CDR1 is SGHAT and CDR2 FQNNGV. The CDR3 protein is CASSLVLAGGDSTDTQYF. The CDR3 bases are TGTGCCAGCAGCTTAGTTTTAGCGGGGGGCGATAGCACAGATACGCAGTATTTT.

This clone was detected a few times. The genes are TRBV5-1 and TRBJ2-3; a possible D gene is TRBD2 (7 bases). The CDR3 sequence is 19 residues long. V shed 1 base and J shed 0 bases, with 21 bases lying between them. Germline V gives CDR1 SGHRS, CDR2 YFSETQ. This chain's CDR3 is CASSLRGRGGSTSTDTQYF. In DNA form, the CDR3 reads TGCGCCAGCAGCTTGAGGGGCAGGGGAGGGTCAACTAGCACAGATACGCAGTATTTT.

This chain links TRBV27 with TRBJ1-4; perhaps TRBD1 as D (5 bases). The germline V and J ends were trimmed by 3 bases and 8 bases, with 13 bases remaining between them. Germline V gives CDR1 MNHEY, CDR2 SMNVEV (reference sequence). The length of the CDR3 is 14 residues. Here the CDR3 DNA reads TGTGCCAGCAGTTTGGGAGGGGCCTGGGAAAAACTGTTTTTT. Translation gives CASSLGGAWEKLFF.

The rearrangement uses TRBV5-8 and TRBJ1-5, with D uncertain. V lost 2 bases to trimming and J lost 0 bases, with 12 bases between them. Germline CDR1 is SGHTS and CDR2 is YDEGEE. The CDR3 is 16 amino acids. As DNA, the CDR3 is TGTGCCAGCAGCTTAGTCACGGGTGTTAGCAATCAGCCCCAGCATTTT. Residues: CASSLVTGVSNQPQHF.

The chain uses TRBV27 and TRBJ2-6; D is undetermined. This CDR3 has 17 amino acids. The V end lost 3 bases, the J end lost 0 bases, and 12 bases lay between the germline ends. Per germline, CDR1 MNHEY and CDR2 SMNVEV (reference sequence). The CDR3 region has the DNA TGTGCCAGCAGTTTTCTTAAGGTGCTCTCTGGGGCCAACGTCCTGACTTTC. Translation gives CASSFLKVLSGANVLTF.

The chain couples TRBV27 to TRBJ1-4, with 8 bases that match TRBD1. Germline V lookup: CDR1 MNHEY, CDR2 SMNVEV (reference sequence). The CDR3 sequence is 15 residues long. The junction had 4 bases not matched to a gene; V was cut back by 0 bases and J by 7 bases. The CDR3 protein is CASSLSWTGFEKLFF. The CDR3 coding sequence is TGTGCCAGCAGTTTATCGTGGACAGGGTTTGAAAAACTGTTTTTT. The full variable domain, with the rest looked up from reference TRBV27 and TRBJ1-4, is EAQVTQNPRYLITVTGKKLTVTCSQNMNHEYMSWYRQDPGLGLRQIYYSMNVEVTDKGDVPEGYKVSRKEKRNFPLILESPSPNQTSLYFCASSLSWTGFEKLFFGSGTQLSVL.

V and J are TRBV21-1 and TRBJ2-3; TRBD2 reflects the table's D call only, with no check against the DNA. TRBV21-1 is a pseudogene. The CDR3 is 19 residues long. DNA of the CDR3: TGTGCCAGCAGCAAGAAAAAAAGCTCCCGGGGAATTAGCACAGATACGCAGTATTTT. Its translation: CASSKKKSSRGISTDTQYF.

The rearrangement links TRBV5-1 to TRBJ2-3, with D perhaps matching TRBD1 (6 bases). CDR1 is SGHRS and CDR2 is YFSETQ in the germline V gene. Trimming cost V 0 bases and J 2 bases, with 13 bases left between them. The CDR3 contains 16 residues. The DNA of the CDR3 is TGCGCCAGCAGCTTGGAAACAGGGTCCATCACAGATACGCAGTATTTT. The encoded protein is CASSLETGSITDTQYF.

The J gene is TRBJ1-4, the V gene TRBV19; no definite D call. The CDR3 loop spans 15 amino acids. From germline, CDR1 is LNHDA and CDR2 SQIVND (reference sequence). V was shortened by 3 bases and J by 0 bases, with 8 bases between the two germline ends. The CDR3 nucleotides are TGTGCCAGTAGTATCCAGACCCCAACTAATGAAAAACTGTTTTTT. Translated, it gives CASSIQTPTNEKLFF. Using reference TRBV19 and TRBJ1-4 for the parts outside the CDR3, the full variable domain is DGGITQSPKYLFRKEGQNVTLSCEQNLNHDAMYWYRQDPGQGLRLIYYSQIVNDFQKGDIAEGYSVSREKKESFPLTVTSAQKNPTAFYLCASSIQTPTNEKLFFGSGTQLSVL.

This clone was seen only once. Here the CDR3 reads CASSEHGPNQRGYGYTF. The CDR3 region has the DNA TGTGCCAGCTCAGAACACGGGCCAAACCAGAGAGGCTATGGCTACACCTTC. The rearrangement uses TRBV18 and TRBJ1-2; D uncertain. This CDR3 contains 17 residues. Trimming removed 5 bases from V and 4 bases from J, with 23 bases in between. Germline-derived CDR1 and CDR2 are KGHSH and LQKENI.

The V call is TRBV28, the J call TRBJ1-5, with D possibly TRBD1 on 5 matching bases. Trimming shortened V by 5 bases and J by 1 base, and 18 bases separated the two germline ends. The length of the CDR3 is 17 residues. Looked up from germline, CDR1 is MDHEN and CDR2 is SYDVKM. This chain's CDR3 is CASSPISWGSSNQPQHF. In DNA form, the CDR3 reads TGTGCCAGCAGTCCAATAAGCTGGGGGAGCAGCAATCAGCCCCAGCATTTT. Supplemented by reference TRBV28 and TRBJ1-5, the full variable domain reads DVKVTQSSRYLVKRTGEKVFLECVQDMDHENMFWYRQDPGLGLRLIYFSYDVKMKEKGDIPEGYSVSREKKERFSLILESASTNQTSMYLCASSPISWGSSNQPQHFGDGTRLSIL.

The J gene is TRBJ2-3, the V gene TRBV6-1; 7 positions agree with TRBD1. This CDR3 has 15 residues. Looked up from germline, CDR1 is MNHNS and CDR2 is SASEGT. The junction had 9 bases not matched to a gene; V was cut back by 6 bases and J by 3 bases. CDR3 sequence (DNA): TGTGCCAGCAGGGACAGGACCTTTTTTACAGATACGCAGTATTTT. Translating it yields CASRDRTFFTDTQYF.

The chain joins TRBV18 to TRBJ1-5; 8 nucleotides align to TRBD1. The CDR3 is 13 amino acids. Germline loops: CDR1 KGHSH, CDR2 LQKENI. V lost 10 bases to trimming and J lost 5 bases; unmatched junction nucleotides: 7. CDR3 DNA sequence: TGTGCCACCAAACAGGGACAGGATCAGCCCCAGCATTTT. Amino acid sequence: CATKQGQDQPQHF. Full variable domain (outside the CDR3, taken from reference TRBV18 and TRBJ1-5): NAGVMQNPRHLVRRRGQEARLRCSPMKGHSHVYWYRQLPEEGLKFMVYLQKENIIDESGMPKERFSAEFPKEGPSILRIQQVVRGDSAAYFCATKQGQDQPQHFGDGTRLSIL.

The chain joins TRBV7-3 to TRBJ2-5, with D perhaps TRBD2 (6 bases). The V and J ends lost 3 bases and 2 bases respectively, with 13 bases between them. The V gene's germline CDR1 is SGHTA and CDR2 FQGTGA. The CDR3 has 15 amino acids. CDR3 region: CASSLDGRRQETQYF. Here the CDR3 DNA reads TGTGCCAGCAGCTTGGACGGGAGAAGGCAAGAGACCCAGTACTTC.

The chain links TRBV7-9 to TRBJ1-1; D is unclear. From germline, CDR1 is SEHNR and CDR2 FQNEAQ (reference sequence). The CDR3 runs to 15 residues. V lost 4 bases and J lost 1, with 13 bases in between. The CDR3, as DNA: TGTGCCAGCAGCTACTTTCTCCGAGCGAACACTGAAGCTTTCTTT. The encoded protein is CASSYFLRANTEAFF.

The gene calls are TRBV30 and TRBJ1-4, with TRBD1 identical over 12 bases. Germline V gene lookup returns CDR1 GTSNPN and CDR2 SVGIG (reference sequence). Losses at the gene ends were 0 bases for V and 5 bases for J; bases not matched to a gene: 7. The CDR3 is made up of 17 amino acids. The CDR3 is CAWSVRGTGGHNEKLFF. Written as DNA, the CDR3 is TGTGCCTGGAGTGTACGGGGGACAGGGGGCCACAATGAAAAACTGTTTTTT.